The next 32 T cell receptor beta chains were all read from a single sample in a study. The TRBV12-4/TRBJ1-2 clonotypes were amplified using barcode primers with ligated adaptors. One entry per CDR3 protein results from TCRdb running MiXCR on the multiplex PCR reads. The sample lists 800 or so distinct CDR3 sequences, around 3.6% occurring once. The sample was naive CD4+ T cells sorted from blood. Subset: naive CD4+ T cells, CD4+CD45RA+CD25-. These receptors all come from a female donor with breast cancer.

By share of the sample, this clonotype is medium-sized. This sequence joins TRBV12-3 or TRBV12-4 and TRBJ1-2; D unclear. Trimming cost V 2 bases and J 7 bases, with 8 bases left between them. The CDR3 spans 12 residues. CDR3 region: CASSLQGFGYTF. The CDR3 region has the DNA TGTGCCAGCAGTTTACAAGGGTTTGGCTACACCTTC.

This clonotype was recorded at least ten times. This chain uses TRBV12-3 or TRBV12-4 with TRBJ1-2; D gene unclear. The CDR3 length is 13 residues. Trimming removed 5 bases from V and 1 base from J, with 8 bases in between. CDR3 region: CASSTWGNYGYTF. The CDR3 DNA reads TGTGCCAGCAGTACCTGGGGTAACTATGGCTACACCTTC.

Judged by abundance, this clonotype is medium-sized. V and J are TRBV12-3 or TRBV12-4 and TRBJ1-2; TRBD1 matches at 7 bases. This CDR3 comprises 15 residues. The V and J ends lost 1 base and 0 bases, in that order; junction bases with no gene match: 2. CDR3 DNA: TGTGCCAGCAGTTTAGGACAGGGAGCTAACTATGGCTACACCTTC. The encoded protein is CASSLGQGANYGYTF.

Relative to its sample, this clonotype is large. The chain carries TRBV12-3 or TRBV12-4 and TRBJ1-2; 8 bases line up with TRBD1. This CDR3 is 15 amino acids long. The V segment lost 8 bases and the J segment 0 bases; nucleotides outside the gene matches: 8. The CDR3 reads CASPDRGRANYGYTF. For the CDR3, the DNA is TGTGCCAGCCCCGACAGGGGCAGGGCTAACTATGGCTACACCTTC.

This clonotype is termed medium-sized. This chain uses TRBV12-3 or TRBV12-4 with TRBJ1-2; no definite D call. This CDR3 contains 12 residues. V was cut by 6 bases and J by 4 bases, with 9 bases left in between. The DNA of the CDR3 is TGTGCCAGCAGGACGGCTCTCTATGGCTACACCTTC. It is translated as CASRTALYGYTF.

This clonotype was observed at least ten times. V is TRBV12-3 or TRBV12-4 and J is TRBJ1-2, with D unresolved. V was trimmed by 4 bases and J by 4 bases, leaving 16 bases between them. The CDR3 is 15 amino acids. CDR3 sequence (DNA): TGTGCCAGCAGTTCGACGGATACCGGACTCTATGGCTACACCTTC. Encoded protein: CASSSTDTGLYGYTF.

This clonotype occurred many times. J is TRBJ1-2 and V is TRBV12-3 or TRBV12-4; D not certain. Between the trimmed V and J ends, which lost 5 bases and 4 bases, there was a span of 8 bases. This CDR3 contains 12 residues. DNA for the CDR3: TGTGCCAGCAGTCCAACAGCCTATGGCTACACCTTC. This sequence encodes CASSPTAYGYTF.

This clonotype showed up just a few times. J is TRBJ1-2 and V is TRBV12-3 or TRBV12-4, with TRBD1 as a possible D gene (6 bases). This CDR3 spans 13 amino acids. Trimming left V 2 bases short and J 6 bases short, with 10 bases between. CDR3 DNA sequence: TGTGCCAGCAGTTTAACAGGGTGGGATGGCTACACCTTC. It codes for CASSLTGWDGYTF.

This clonotype is categorized as large. V usage is TRBV12-3 or TRBV12-4 and J usage is TRBJ1-2, with unresolved D. The V end lost 3 bases, the J end lost 6 bases, and 14 bases lay between the germline ends. The CDR3 is made up of 14 amino acids. CDR3 in amino acids: CASSFNQAADGYTF. CDR3 DNA sequence: TGTGCCAGCAGTTTCAACCAGGCCGCCGATGGCTACACCTTC.

By frequency in the sample, this clonotype is large. The chain joins TRBV12-3 or TRBV12-4 to TRBJ1-2; D is undetermined. The CDR3 length is 13 residues. The V and J ends lost 6 bases and 3 bases respectively, with 11 bases between them. In DNA form, the CDR3 reads TGTGCCAGCAGCCAACAGCCAGACTATGGCTACACCTTC. The encoded protein is CASSQQPDYGYTF.

This clonotype is medium-sized. The V call is TRBV12-3 or TRBV12-4, the J call TRBJ1-2, with D perhaps TRBD1 (6 bases). The CDR3 length is 15 residues. V shed 5 bases and J shed 2 bases, with 15 bases lying between them. The chain's CDR3 is CASSAYDRINYGYTF. CDR3 in DNA: TGTGCCAGCAGTGCCTACGACAGGATCAACTATGGCTACACCTTC.

This clonotype is medium-sized within its sample. The chain is built from TRBV12-3 or TRBV12-4 and TRBJ1-2; D gene ambiguous. V was shortened by 5 bases and J by 5 bases, with 9 bases between the two germline ends. The CDR3 covers 12 residues. Here the CDR3 DNA reads TGTGCCAGCAGTACGACACTTTATGGCTACACCTTC. This sequence encodes CASSTTLYGYTF.

This clonotype is classed as medium-sized. This chain links TRBV12-3 or TRBV12-4 with TRBJ1-2; D perhaps matches TRBD1 (5 bases). The CDR3 is made up of 15 amino acids. With 5 bases removed from V and 1 base from J, the gap between germline ends came to 14 bases. The DNA of the CDR3 is TGTGCCAGCAGTGGGGCGGGGTCGAATAACTATGGCTACACCTTC. Translation gives CASSGAGSNNYGYTF.

This clonotype is medium-sized (0.01 to 0.1%). This sequence joins TRBV12-3 or TRBV12-4 and TRBJ1-2; D is perhaps TRBD1 (5 bases). V dropped 3 bases and J dropped 0 bases, with 5 bases sitting between them. This CDR3 has 13 amino acids. Here the CDR3 reads CASSFRANYGYTF. The CDR3 bases are TGTGCCAGCAGTTTCAGGGCTAACTATGGCTACACCTTC.

In its sample, this clonotype ranks as large. The rearrangement links TRBV12-3 or TRBV12-4 to TRBJ1-2, with 10 bases fitting TRBD1. CDR3 length: 14 amino acids. Germline trimming cut 8 bases from V and 8 bases from J; bases unmatched to any gene: 11. CDR3 bases: TGTGCCAGCGGCGGGACAGGGGTCAGGAGCGGCTACACCTTC. It encodes CASGGTGVRSGYTF.

This clonotype qualifies as large (0.1 to 1%). The chain uses TRBV12-3 or TRBV12-4 and TRBJ1-2, with D possibly TRBD1 on 6 matching bases. This CDR3 is built from 17 residues. Trimming took 5 bases from V and 3 from J, leaving 22 bases between them. The CDR3 DNA reads as TGTGCCAGCAGTCCAGGGAGGGGACACAACCTTGACTATGGCTACACCTTC. It codes for CASSPGRGHNLDYGYTF.

J is TRBJ1-2 and V is TRBV12-3 or TRBV12-4; unclear D gene. V gave up 2 bases and J gave up 6 bases, with 10 bases separating them. This CDR3 is 13 amino acids long. For the CDR3, the DNA is TGTGCCAGCAGTTTACCCGGCTGGGATGGCTACACCTTC. It codes for CASSLPGWDGYTF.

By proportion, this clonotype is medium-sized. This chain links TRBV12-3 or TRBV12-4 with TRBJ1-2; D is uncertain. The CDR3 consists of 16 residues. V dropped 3 bases and J dropped 4 bases, with 18 bases sitting between them. CDR3 protein: CASSFATRVVVYGYTF. CDR3 in DNA: TGTGCCAGCAGTTTCGCCACTAGGGTAGTCGTCTATGGCTACACCTTC.

This clonotype is medium-sized by share. The chain links TRBV12-3 or TRBV12-4 to TRBJ1-2; D not resolved. V was cut by 3 bases and J by 4 bases, with 15 bases left in between. The CDR3 has 15 amino acids. The CDR3 loop reads CASSFGTGGSYGYTF. As DNA, the CDR3 is TGTGCCAGCAGTTTTGGTACGGGAGGTAGCTATGGCTACACCTTC.

The sample holds many counts of this clonotype. DNA of the CDR3: TGTGCCAGCAGTCCCCGACTAGGTGGCTACACCTTC. It encodes CASSPRLGGYTF. The chain carries TRBV12-3 or TRBV12-4 and TRBJ1-2; D is unclear. The CDR3 consists of 12 residues. With 5 bases removed from V and 7 bases from J, the gap between germline ends came to 11 bases.

This clonotype was counted many times. This chain links TRBV12-3 or TRBV12-4 with TRBJ1-2; 10 bases are shared with TRBD1. The V and J ends lost 5 bases and 7 bases, in that order; junction bases with no gene match: 7. The length of the CDR3 is 14 residues. This CDR3 is CASSRDRGVGGYTF. In DNA form, the CDR3 reads TGTGCCAGCAGTCGGGACAGGGGAGTGGGTGGCTACACCTTC.

This clonotype is categorized as medium-sized. The CDR3 reads CASSVGRQSYGYTF. DNA for the CDR3: TGTGCCAGCAGCGTGGGACGCCAGTCCTATGGCTACACCTTC. The chain employs TRBV12-3 or TRBV12-4 and TRBJ1-2, with D possibly TRBD1 on 5 matching bases. The V and J ends lost 6 bases and 4 bases respectively, with 15 bases between them. The CDR3 is 14 amino acids.

The chain combines TRBV12-3 or TRBV12-4 with TRBJ1-2, with TRBD1 matching over 9 bases. Losses at the gene ends were 6 bases for V and 8 bases for J; bases not matched to a gene: 7. This CDR3 comprises 13 residues. The CDR3 DNA reads TGTGCCAGCAGCCCGGGACAGGGTGCCGGCTACACCTTC. Translating it yields CASSPGQGAGYTF.

This clonotype is medium-sized. V is TRBV12-3 or TRBV12-4 and J is TRBJ1-2; D not resolved. The germline V and J ends were trimmed by 3 bases and 6 bases, with 11 bases remaining between them. The CDR3 spans 13 residues. CDR3 protein: CASSFVRGNGYTF. The CDR3 nucleotides are TGTGCCAGCAGTTTCGTCCGCGGGAATGGCTACACCTTC.

This clonotype has ten or more counts. The V call is TRBV12-3 or TRBV12-4, the J call TRBJ1-2; D unclear. CDR3 size: 17 residues. Trimming shortened V by 2 bases and J by 7 bases, and 23 bases separated the two germline ends. The CDR3, as DNA: TGTGCCAGCAGTTTAAGAGTCGGACCGCGGACGGCTCTTGGCTACACCTTC. This encodes CASSLRVGPRTALGYTF.

This clonotype is labeled as medium-sized. The chain is built from TRBV12-3 or TRBV12-4 and TRBJ1-2; 7 nucleotides match TRBD1. The CDR3 spans 15 residues. V shed 6 bases, J shed 0 bases, and the junction held 7 bases outside the gene matches. CDR3 bases: TGTGCCAGCAGCCTCGGGACAGCCGCTAACTATGGCTACACCTTC. This encodes CASSLGTAANYGYTF.

In its sample, this clonotype ranks as large. V usage is TRBV12-3 or TRBV12-4 and J usage is TRBJ1-2; 7 bases line up with TRBD1. V dropped 6 bases and J dropped 0; count of bases not matched to a gene: 4. This CDR3 contains 14 residues. CDR3 residues: CASSYGQANYGYTF. The CDR3 DNA reads TGTGCCAGCAGCTATGGACAGGCTAACTATGGCTACACCTTC.

This clonotype rates as medium-sized. This chain joins TRBV12-3 or TRBV12-4 and TRBJ1-2; D is uncertain. This CDR3 has 14 amino acids. V dropped 5 bases and J dropped 3 bases, with 13 bases sitting between them. The CDR3, as DNA: TGTGCCAGCAGTCCGGGGTGGGGAGACTATGGCTACACCTTC. It is translated as CASSPGWGDYGYTF.

This clonotype is hyperexpanded by share. The J gene is TRBJ1-2, the V gene TRBV12-3 or TRBV12-4; D is ambiguous. Trimming left V 10 bases short and J 6 bases short, with 21 bases between. This CDR3 is 14 amino acids long. CDR3 bases: TGTGCCACCCTACCGAGATCCCTTGGGCATGGCTACACCTTC. Its translation is CATLPRSLGHGYTF.

This clonotype is deemed medium-sized. This chain uses TRBV12-3 or TRBV12-4 with TRBJ1-2, with 7 bases matching TRBD1. Trimming removed 2 bases from V and 4 bases from J; junction bases left unmatched: 10. CDR3 length equals 16 residues. CDR3 sequence (DNA): TGTGCCAGCAGTTTAATCGTGGACAGGCCTTCCTATGGCTACACCTTC. Translation gives CASSLIVDRPSYGYTF.

By proportion, this clonotype is medium-sized. The chain carries TRBV12-3 or TRBV12-4 and TRBJ1-2, with 9 bases that match TRBD1. J was trimmed by 6 bases and V by 4 bases; bases with no gene match: 6. The CDR3 spans 14 residues. The CDR3 region has the DNA TGTGCCAGCAGTTCCGGGACAGGGCCCCATGGCTACACCTTC. As protein: CASSSGTGPHGYTF.

By share of the sample, this clonotype is large. V usage is TRBV12-3 or TRBV12-4 and J usage is TRBJ1-2; no reliable D call. The CDR3 loop spans 21 amino acids. The germline V and J ends were trimmed by 2 bases and 6 bases, with 34 bases remaining between them. This chain's CDR3 is CASSLNWLVTGWSSGTHGYTF. CDR3 in DNA: TGTGCCAGCAGTTTAAATTGGCTCGTGACCGGCTGGAGCTCCGGTACCCATGGCTACACCTTC.